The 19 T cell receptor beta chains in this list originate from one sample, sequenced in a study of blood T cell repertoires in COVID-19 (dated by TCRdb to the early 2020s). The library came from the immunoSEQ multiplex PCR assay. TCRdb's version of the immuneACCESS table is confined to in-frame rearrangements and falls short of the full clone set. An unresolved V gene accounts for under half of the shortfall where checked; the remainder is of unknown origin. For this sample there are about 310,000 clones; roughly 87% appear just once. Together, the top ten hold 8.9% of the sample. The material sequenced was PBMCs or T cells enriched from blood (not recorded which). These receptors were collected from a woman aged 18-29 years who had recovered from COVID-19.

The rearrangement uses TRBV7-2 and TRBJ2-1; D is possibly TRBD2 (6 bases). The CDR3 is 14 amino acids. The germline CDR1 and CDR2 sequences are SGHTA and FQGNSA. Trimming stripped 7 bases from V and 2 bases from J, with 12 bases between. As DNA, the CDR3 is TGTGCCAGCAAACCCGGGAGCGCCTACAATGAGCAGTTCTTC. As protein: CASKPGSAYNEQFF.

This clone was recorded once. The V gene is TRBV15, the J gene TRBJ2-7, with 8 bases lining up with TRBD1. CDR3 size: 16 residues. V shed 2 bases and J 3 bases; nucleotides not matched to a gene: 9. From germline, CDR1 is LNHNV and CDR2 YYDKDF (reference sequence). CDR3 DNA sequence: TGTGCCACCAGCAGAAATGCCGGGACAGGCGGCTACGAGCAGTACTTC. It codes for CATSRNAGTGGYEQYF.

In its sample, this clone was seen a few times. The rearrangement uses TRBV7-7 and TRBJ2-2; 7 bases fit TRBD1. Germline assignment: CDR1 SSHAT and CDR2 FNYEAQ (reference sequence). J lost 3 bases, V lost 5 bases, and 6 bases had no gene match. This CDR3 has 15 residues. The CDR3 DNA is TGTGCCAGCAGCCCCACAGGGGCGGACACCGGGGAGCTGTTTTTT. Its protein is CASSPTGADTGELFF.

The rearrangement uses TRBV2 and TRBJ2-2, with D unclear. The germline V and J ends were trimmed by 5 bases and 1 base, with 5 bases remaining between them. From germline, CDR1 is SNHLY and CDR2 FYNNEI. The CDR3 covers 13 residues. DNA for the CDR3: TGTGCCAGCAGTCGACAGAACACCGGGGAGCTGTTTTTT. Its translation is CASSRQNTGELFF.

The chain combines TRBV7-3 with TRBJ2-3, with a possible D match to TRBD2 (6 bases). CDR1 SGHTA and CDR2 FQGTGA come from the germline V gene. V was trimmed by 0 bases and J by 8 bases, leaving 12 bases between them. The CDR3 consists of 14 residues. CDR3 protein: CASSLTFARGTQYF. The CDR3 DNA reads TGTGCCAGCAGCTTAACTTTTGCGCGGGGTACGCAGTATTTT.

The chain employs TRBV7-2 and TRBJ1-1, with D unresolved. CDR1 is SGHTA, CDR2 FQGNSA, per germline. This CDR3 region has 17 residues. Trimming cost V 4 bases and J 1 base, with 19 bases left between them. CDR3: CASSSNLYGISNTEAFF. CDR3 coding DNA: TGTGCCAGCAGCTCAAACTTGTACGGGATTTCGAACACTGAAGCTTTCTTT.

CDR3 loop: CASSTKKLGAFF. CDR3 coding DNA: TGTGCCAGCAGTACTAAAAAACTCGGGGCTTTCTTT. The genes are TRBV2 and TRBJ1-1; D gene ambiguous. Germline CDR1 and CDR2: SNHLY and FYNNEI. CDR3 length: 12 residues. The ends were cut back, 5 bases at V and 11 bases at J, with 15 bases in the middle.

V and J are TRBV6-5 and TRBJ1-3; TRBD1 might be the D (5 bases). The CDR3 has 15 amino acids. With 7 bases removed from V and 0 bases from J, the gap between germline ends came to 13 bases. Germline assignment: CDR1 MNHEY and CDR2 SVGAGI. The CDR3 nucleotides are TGTGCCAGCAAGGCAGGGTTTATCTCTGGAAACACCATATATTTT. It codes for CASKAGFISGNTIYF.

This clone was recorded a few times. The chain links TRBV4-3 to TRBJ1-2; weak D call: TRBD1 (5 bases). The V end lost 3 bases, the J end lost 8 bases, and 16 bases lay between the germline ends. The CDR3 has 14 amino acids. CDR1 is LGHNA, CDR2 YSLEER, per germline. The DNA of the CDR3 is TGCGCCAGCAGCCAGGCGGGGGAGGTTTGGGGCTACACCTTC. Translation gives CASSQAGEVWGYTF.

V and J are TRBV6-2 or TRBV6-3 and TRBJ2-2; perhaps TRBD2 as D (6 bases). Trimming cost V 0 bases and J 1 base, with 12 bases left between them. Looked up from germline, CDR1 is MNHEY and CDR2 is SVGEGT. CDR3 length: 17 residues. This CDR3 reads CASSYSAGKGNTGELFF. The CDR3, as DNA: TGTGCCAGCAGTTACTCGGCGGGAAAGGGGAACACCGGGGAGCTGTTTTTT.

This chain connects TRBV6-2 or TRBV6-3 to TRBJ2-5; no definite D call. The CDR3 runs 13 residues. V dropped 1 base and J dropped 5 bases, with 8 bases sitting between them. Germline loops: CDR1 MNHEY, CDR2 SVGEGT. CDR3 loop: CASSYWSQETQYF. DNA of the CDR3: TGTGCCAGCAGTTACTGGAGTCAGGAGACCCAGTACTTC.

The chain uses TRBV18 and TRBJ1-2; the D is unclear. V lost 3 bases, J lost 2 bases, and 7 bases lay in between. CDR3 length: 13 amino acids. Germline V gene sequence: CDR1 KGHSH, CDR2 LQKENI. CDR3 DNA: TGTGCCAGCTCACCGGGCAGCAACTATGGCTACACCTTC. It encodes CASSPGSNYGYTF.

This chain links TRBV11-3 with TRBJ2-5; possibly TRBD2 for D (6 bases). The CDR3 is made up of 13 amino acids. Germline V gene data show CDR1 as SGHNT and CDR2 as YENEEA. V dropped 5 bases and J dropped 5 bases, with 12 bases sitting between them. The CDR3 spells CASSRGLGETQYF. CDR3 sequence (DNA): TGTGCCAGCAGCCGGGGACTGGGGGAGACCCAGTACTTC.

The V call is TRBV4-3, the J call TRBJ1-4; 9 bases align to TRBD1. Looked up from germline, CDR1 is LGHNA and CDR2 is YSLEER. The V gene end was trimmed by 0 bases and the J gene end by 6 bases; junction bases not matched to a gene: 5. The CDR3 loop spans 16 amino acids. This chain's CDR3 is CASSQDFRTGDEKLFF. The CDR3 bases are TGCGCCAGCAGCCAAGATTTCAGGACAGGGGATGAAAAACTGTTTTTT.

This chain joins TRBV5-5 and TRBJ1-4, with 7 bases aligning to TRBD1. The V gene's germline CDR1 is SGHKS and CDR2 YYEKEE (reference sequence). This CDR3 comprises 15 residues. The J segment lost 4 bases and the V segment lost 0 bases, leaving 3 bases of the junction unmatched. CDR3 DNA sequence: TGTGCCAGCAGCTTGGCGACAGGGAGTAATGAAAAACTGTTTTTT. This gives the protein CASSLATGSNEKLFF.

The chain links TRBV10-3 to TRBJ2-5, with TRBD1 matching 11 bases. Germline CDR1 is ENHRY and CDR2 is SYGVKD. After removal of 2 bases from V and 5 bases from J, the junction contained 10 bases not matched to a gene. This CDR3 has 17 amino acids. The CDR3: CAISEEAPGQGEETQYF. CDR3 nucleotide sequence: TGTGCCATCAGTGAGGAAGCCCCGGGACAGGGGGAGGAGACCCAGTACTTC.

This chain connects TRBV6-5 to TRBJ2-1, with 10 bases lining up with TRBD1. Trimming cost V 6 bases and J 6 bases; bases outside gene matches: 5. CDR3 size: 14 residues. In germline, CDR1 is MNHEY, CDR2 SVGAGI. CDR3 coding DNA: TGTGCCAGCAGGAGGACAGGGGGTCCCAATGAGCAGTTCTTC. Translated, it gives CASRRTGGPNEQFF.

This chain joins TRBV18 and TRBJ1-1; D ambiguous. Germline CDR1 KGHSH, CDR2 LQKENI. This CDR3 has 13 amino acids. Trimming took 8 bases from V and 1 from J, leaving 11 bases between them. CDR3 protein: CASSDETNTEAFF. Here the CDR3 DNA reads TGTGCCAGCAGCGACGAGACGAACACTGAAGCTTTCTTT.

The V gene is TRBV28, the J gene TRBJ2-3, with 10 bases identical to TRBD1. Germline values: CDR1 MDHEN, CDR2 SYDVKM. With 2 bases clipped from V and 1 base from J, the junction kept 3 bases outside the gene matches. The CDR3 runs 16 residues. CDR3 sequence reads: CASSLPGQGGTDTQYF. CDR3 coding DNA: TGTGCCAGCAGTTTACCCGGACAGGGGGGCACAGATACGCAGTATTTT.